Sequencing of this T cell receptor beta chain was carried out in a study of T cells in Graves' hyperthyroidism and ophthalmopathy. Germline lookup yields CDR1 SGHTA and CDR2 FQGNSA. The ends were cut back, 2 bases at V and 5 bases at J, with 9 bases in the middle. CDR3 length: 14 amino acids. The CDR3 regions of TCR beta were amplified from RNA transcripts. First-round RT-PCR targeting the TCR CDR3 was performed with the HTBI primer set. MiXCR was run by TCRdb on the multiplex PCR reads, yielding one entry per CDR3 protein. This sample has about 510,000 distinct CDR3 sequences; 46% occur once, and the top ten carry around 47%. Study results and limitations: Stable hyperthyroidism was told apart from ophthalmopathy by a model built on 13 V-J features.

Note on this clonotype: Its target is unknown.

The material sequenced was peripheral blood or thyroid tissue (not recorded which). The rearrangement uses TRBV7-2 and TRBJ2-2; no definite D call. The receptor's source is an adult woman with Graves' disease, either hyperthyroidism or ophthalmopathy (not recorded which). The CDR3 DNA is TGTGCCAGCAGCTTAATTCCTAGAACCGGGGAGCTGTTTTTT. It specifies CASSLIPRTGELFF.